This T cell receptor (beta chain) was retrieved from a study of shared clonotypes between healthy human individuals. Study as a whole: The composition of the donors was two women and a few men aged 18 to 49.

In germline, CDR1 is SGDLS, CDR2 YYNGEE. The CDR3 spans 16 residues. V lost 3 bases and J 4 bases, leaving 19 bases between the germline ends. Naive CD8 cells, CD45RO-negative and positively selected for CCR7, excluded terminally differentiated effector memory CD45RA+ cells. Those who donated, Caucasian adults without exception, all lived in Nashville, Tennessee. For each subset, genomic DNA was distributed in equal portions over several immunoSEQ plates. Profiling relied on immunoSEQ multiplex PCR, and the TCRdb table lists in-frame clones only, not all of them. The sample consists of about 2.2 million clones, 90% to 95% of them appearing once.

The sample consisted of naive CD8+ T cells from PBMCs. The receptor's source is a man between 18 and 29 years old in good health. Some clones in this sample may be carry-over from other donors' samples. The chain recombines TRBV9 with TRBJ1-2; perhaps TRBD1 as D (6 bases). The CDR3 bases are TGTGCCAGCAGCGATGCCGTGGGGGGGCTTATCTATGGCTACACCTTC. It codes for CASSDAVGGLIYGYTF.